This entry concerns a single TCR beta chain. A much larger clone sits a single nucleotide away, making a read error possible. The data were taken from a study of blood T cells in healthy people across ages. With a J-beta primer mix and a sample-barcoded 5' primer, a second PCR ran about 7 to 12 cycles. One entry per CDR3 protein results from TCRdb running MiXCR on the 5' RACE reads. The sample lists about 1,800,000 distinct CDR3 sequences, 28% occurring once. CDR3 length equals 13 residues. Germline values: CDR1 SGHTA, CDR2 FQGNSA. The chain has TRBV7-2 and TRBJ2-4; D is ambiguous. The DNA end lines up better with TRBJ2-7; the J call may be wrong. What was sequenced was blood. This TCR was sampled from a woman between 25 and 40 years old in good health. The CDR3 spells CASSLVLGFEQYF. The CDR3 coding sequence is TGTGCCAGCAGCTTAGTGTTGGGGTTCGAGCAGTACTTC.